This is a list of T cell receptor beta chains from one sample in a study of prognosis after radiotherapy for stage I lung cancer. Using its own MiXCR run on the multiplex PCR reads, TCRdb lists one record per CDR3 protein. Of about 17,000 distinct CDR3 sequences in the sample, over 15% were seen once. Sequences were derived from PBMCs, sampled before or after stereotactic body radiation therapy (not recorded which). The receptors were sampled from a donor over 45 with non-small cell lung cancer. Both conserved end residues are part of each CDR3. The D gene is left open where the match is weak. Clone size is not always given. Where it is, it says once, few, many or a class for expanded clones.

CDR3aa: CASSRTSGSISDTQYF
CDR3nt: TGTGCCAGCAGCAGGACTAGCGGGAGTATCTCAGATACGCAGTATTTT
d_gene: TRBD2
j_gene: TRBJ2-3
abundance: many
v_gene: TRBV5-6

CDR3aa: CASSGVYEQYF
CDR3nt: TGTGCCAGCTCGGGGGTCTACGAGCAGTACTTC
d_gene: -
j_gene: TRBJ2-7
abundance: -
v_gene: TRBV28

CDR3aa: CASSFLGTSPLGDTQYF
CDR3nt: TGTGCCAGCAGCTTCCTCGGGACTAGCCCCCTTGGAGATACGCAGTATTTT
d_gene: TRBD2
j_gene: TRBJ2-3
abundance: many
v_gene: TRBV7-6

CDR3aa: CSVGIGKGYERYF
CDR3nt: TGCAGCGTTGGGATAGGGAAGGGCTACGAGCGGTACTTC
d_gene: -
j_gene: TRBJ2-7
abundance: -
v_gene: TRBV29-1

CDR3aa: CASRPRVGGYTF
CDR3nt: TGTGCCAGCAGGCCCAGGGTGGGTGGCTACACCTTC
d_gene: -
j_gene: TRBJ1-2
abundance: many
v_gene: TRBV12-3/TRBV12-4

CDR3aa: CASSRDRGYNEQFF
CDR3nt: TGCGCCAGCAGTCGGGACAGGGGATACAATGAGCAGTTCTTC
d_gene: TRBD1
j_gene: TRBJ2-1
abundance: many
v_gene: TRBV4-3

CDR3aa: CASSEVNSPLHF
CDR3nt: TGCGCCAGCAGTGAAGTAAATTCACCCCTCCACTTT
d_gene: -
j_gene: TRBJ1-6
abundance: -
v_gene: TRBV6-2/TRBV6-3

CDR3aa: CSAENPDRGPGYTF
CDR3nt: TGCAGTGCTGAGAACCCGGACAGGGGGCCTGGCTACACCTTC
d_gene: TRBD1
j_gene: TRBJ1-2
abundance: many
v_gene: TRBV20-1

CDR3aa: CASRIAGGYNEQFF
CDR3nt: TGTGCCAGCAGGATTGCAGGGGGGTACAATGAGCAGTTCTTC
d_gene: -
j_gene: TRBJ2-1
abundance: many
v_gene: TRBV28

CDR3aa: CSAGLAGTQETQYF
CDR3nt: TGCAGTGCTGGACTAGCGGGGACTCAAGAGACCCAGTACTTC
d_gene: TRBD2
j_gene: TRBJ2-5
abundance: -
v_gene: TRBV20-1